These 26 T cell receptor beta chains were sequenced from one sample in a study of T cells after yellow fever vaccination. TCRdb reanalysed the 5' RACE reads using MiXCR and keeps one entry per CDR3 protein. Among hundreds of thousands of distinct CDR3 sequences listed, more than 8.5% were seen once. Sequences were derived from PBMCs, sampled on the day of the first yellow fever vaccination. The receptors here all came from a man aged 18 to 29 who received the YFV17D yellow fever vaccine.

This clonotype was detected ten times or more. The chain joins TRBV4-3 to TRBJ2-1; possibly TRBD2 for D (6 bases). Germline V gene lookup returns CDR1 LGHNA and CDR2 YSLEER. This CDR3 comprises 18 residues. The ends were cut back, 2 bases at V and 1 base at J, with 18 bases in the middle. The CDR3, as DNA: TGCGCCAGCAGCCAACGCGGGGATATGGGAATGTCCTACAATGAGCAGTTCTTC. Protein sequence: CASSQRGDMGMSYNEQFF.

V is TRBV23-1 and J is TRBJ2-7; D perhaps matches TRBD1 (5 bases). TRBV23-1 is treated as an ORF (open reading frame) with a function not yet certain. The CDR3 has 18 amino acids. Trimming cost V 0 bases and J 1 base, with 19 bases left between them. Here the CDR3 reads CASSQSFFHGRVSYEQYV. The CDR3 DNA is TGCGCCAGCAGTCAATCGTTCTTCCACGGCAGGGTTTCCTACGAGCAGTACGTC.

The chain couples TRBV5-4 to TRBJ2-7; D is possibly TRBD2 (7 bases). This CDR3 has 16 amino acids. The V end was cut by 4 bases, the J end by 0 bases, with 17 bases between. Looked up from germline, CDR1 is SGHNT and CDR2 is YYREEE (reference sequence). The DNA for the CDR3 is TGTGCCAGCAGCAGGGGGGGAGCGGCCCTCTCCTACGAGCAGTACGTC. Translating it yields CASSRGGAALSYEQYV.

The chain links TRBV4-3 to TRBJ2-1; 8 bases are shared with TRBD2. V gave up 3 bases and J gave up 3 bases; unmatched junction bases: 10. The length of the CDR3 is 17 residues. The germline V gene encodes CDR1 LGHNA and CDR2 YSLEER. The CDR3 loop reads CASSHELAADIYNEQFF. CDR3 in DNA: TGCGCCAGCAGCCACGAACTAGCGGCCGATATCTACAATGAGCAGTTCTTC.

The rearrangement joins TRBV7-2 to TRBJ2-2; D assignment may be TRBD1 or TRBD2 (6 bases each). The CDR3 is 17 residues long. Germline CDR1 and CDR2: SGHTA and FQGNSA. V lost 2 bases to trimming and J lost 5 bases, with 18 bases between them. The CDR3, as DNA: TGTGCCAGCAGCTTAATTTCGGGGGCCGGGGGAACCGGGGAGCTGTTTTTT. Its translation is CASSLISGAGGTGELFF.

This clonotype occurred a few times. This rearrangement joins TRBV4-3 to TRBJ2-2; 7 bases fit TRBD2. The germline gives CDR1 LGHNA, CDR2 YSLEER. This CDR3 contains 17 residues. V shed 6 bases and J 8 bases; nucleotides not matched to a gene: 18. DNA of the CDR3: TGCGCCAGCAGACCTACTTTGGCGGGAGCCTGGATAGGGGAGCTGTTTTTT. Its translation is CASRPTLAGAWIGELFF.

The rearrangement joins TRBV7-9 to TRBJ1-5, with 8 bases lining up with TRBD1. This CDR3 is 14 amino acids long. V lost 3 bases and J lost 4; bases outside the gene matches: 2. Germline V gene data show CDR1 as SEHNR and CDR2 as FQNEAQ (reference sequence). The CDR3 region has the DNA TGTGCCAGCAGCTTTGACAGGGGAAATCAGCCCCAGCATTTT. It yields the protein CASSFDRGNQPQHF.

This clonotype appeared a few times. V usage is TRBV3-1 and J usage is TRBJ2-3; 10 nucleotides agree with TRBD2. J was trimmed by 4 bases and V by 5 bases; bases with no gene match: 6. CDR1 is LGHDT, CDR2 YNNKEL, per germline (reference sequence). There are 15 residues in the CDR3. The CDR3 here is CASSSLAGAPDTQYF. CDR3 nucleotides: TGTGCCAGCAGCTCCCTAGCGGGGGCCCCAGATACGCAGTATTTT.

This clonotype was recorded a few times. The rearrangement uses TRBV21-1 and TRBJ1-2; the tabulated D call, TRBD1, remains unverified against the DNA. TRBV21-1 represents a pseudogene. The length of the CDR3 is 17 residues. The CDR3 spells CASSMKGQGTNYYGYTF. In DNA, the CDR3 is TGTGCCAGCAGCATGAAAGGACAGGGAACGAATTACTATGGCTACACCTTC.

This clonotype has ten or more counts. The chain joins TRBV20-1 to TRBJ2-3; 9 bases are shared with TRBD2. With V trimmed by 1 base and J by 4 bases, 3 bases remained unmatched. Germline lookup yields CDR1 DFQATT and CDR2 SNEGSKA (reference sequence). This CDR3 is 14 amino acids long. CDR3 in amino acids: CSARVGGGADTQYF. CDR3 coding DNA: TGCAGTGCTAGAGTCGGCGGGGGGGCAGATACGCAGTATTTT.

The sample holds a few counts of this clonotype. J is TRBJ1-2 and V is TRBV11-2; D gene ambiguous. This CDR3 comprises 13 residues. Trimming took off 5 bases at V and 0 bases at J, with 7 bases between the two ends. The germline CDR1 and CDR2 sequences are SGHAT and FQNNGV. In DNA, the CDR3 is TGTGCCAGCAGCAGCCAGGCTAACTATGGCTACACCTTC. Its protein is CASSSQANYGYTF.

In this sample, this clonotype turned up a few times. The V and J genes are TRBV5-4 and TRBJ2-7; no definite D call. CDR1 is SGHNT, CDR2 YYREEE, per germline (reference sequence). This CDR3 is built from 16 residues. Trimming pared 3 bases from V and 4 bases from J, leaving 20 bases between. The DNA for the CDR3 is TGTGCCAGCAGCTGGGTACCGGACGCAACGTATTACGAGCAGTACTTC. Encoded protein: CASSWVPDATYYEQYF.

The rearrangement uses TRBV3-1 and TRBJ2-7; weak D call: TRBD2 (6 bases). Germline V gene lookup returns CDR1 LGHDT and CDR2 YNNKEL (reference sequence). V dropped 4 bases and J dropped 1 base, with 17 bases sitting between them. The CDR3 spans 16 residues. CDR3: CASSPTRDSRSYEQYV. CDR3 in DNA: TGTGCCAGCAGCCCAACTCGGGACTCACGTTCCTACGAGCAGTACGTC.

As for this clonotype: A much more abundant neighbour one base away suggests this may be a read error. The chain employs TRBV28 and TRBJ2-3; 7 positions match TRBD1. Germline CDR1 reads MDHEN; CDR2 reads SYDVKM. The CDR3 extends over 15 amino acids. CDR3 protein: CVSSLRTGFTDTQYF. The DNA of the CDR3 is TGTGTCAGCAGTTTAAGGACAGGATTCACAGATACGCAGTATTTT.

As regards this clonotype: At one boundary the junction diverges from the germline segment, which might be a read error. This chain connects TRBV3-1 to TRBJ1-2; unclear D gene. Germline V CDR1 and CDR2: LGHDT, YNNKEL (reference sequence). This CDR3 is 8 amino acids long. In DNA form, the CDR3 reads TGTGCCAGCAGCCGGTTCCTCTTC. It encodes CASSRFLF.

This clonotype was detected only a few times. The chain is built from TRBV12-3 or TRBV12-4 and TRBJ2-7; 9 bases align to TRBD1. The ends lost 6 bases at V and 6 bases at J; junction bases unmatched: 3. The CDR3 covers 12 residues. The CDR3 loop is CASRGTGTEQYF. Here the CDR3 DNA reads TGTGCCAGCAGGGGGACAGGGACCGAGCAGTACTTC.

The table lists this clonotype with a few counts. The chain is built from TRBV12-3 or TRBV12-4 and TRBJ1-1; tentatively, D is TRBD1 (5 bases). The CDR3 covers 14 residues. Between the trimmed V and J ends, which lost 8 bases and 7 bases, there was a span of 20 bases. This CDR3 is CASSPDMGRLEAFF. The CDR3 DNA is TGTGCCAGCTCGCCGGACATGGGGAGGCTTGAAGCTTTCTTT.

A few counts support this clonotype. The chain couples TRBV5-1 to TRBJ2-2; D possibly matches TRBD1 or TRBD2 (6 bases each). The CDR3 contains 14 residues. V lost 3 bases to trimming and J lost 7 bases, with 13 bases between them. Germline CDR1 and CDR2: SGHRS and YFSETQ. The CDR3 here is CASSSEGEIGELFF. Here the CDR3 DNA reads TGCGCCAGCAGCTCGGAGGGGGAGATCGGGGAGCTGTTTTTT.

This clonotype was counted many times. The chain has TRBV12-3 or TRBV12-4 and TRBJ2-5; 10 bases match TRBD1. The CDR3 is 14 amino acids. V trimming: 6 bases; J trimming: 5 bases; junction bases outside the gene matches: 6. The DNA for the CDR3 is TGTGCCAGCAGCCCATGGACAGGGGGGGAGACCCAGTACTTC. Encoded protein: CASSPWTGGETQYF.

This clonotype was picked up a small number of times. The J gene is TRBJ2-6, the V gene TRBV7-3, with TRBD1 matching over 7 bases. The CDR3 runs 14 residues. CDR1 SGHTA and CDR2 FQGTGA come from the germline V gene. J lost 7 bases, V lost 5 bases, and 5 bases had no gene match. CDR3 region: CASSLGTAANVLTF. Here the CDR3 DNA reads TGTGCCAGCAGCCTCGGGACAGCAGCCAACGTCCTGACTTTC. The whole variable domain, filled in from reference TRBV7-3 and TRBJ2-6, reads GAGVSQTPSNKVTEKGKYVELRCDPISGHTALYWYRQSLGQGPEFLIYFQGTGAADDSGLPNDRFFAVRPEGSVSTLKIQRTERGDSAVYLCASSLGTAANVLTFGAGSRLTVL.

The rearrangement links TRBV4-1 to TRBJ2-1, with 8 bases fitting TRBD2. The germline gives CDR1 MGHRA, CDR2 YSYEKL. V was clipped by 1 base and J by 6 bases; unmatched bases: 11. CDR3 length: 17 amino acids. The CDR3 spells CASSQVQGSGVANEQFF. CDR3 in DNA: TGCGCCAGCAGCCAAGTTCAGGGTAGCGGGGTGGCCAATGAGCAGTTCTTC.

The chain is built from TRBV5-5 and TRBJ1-2; 10 bases align to TRBD1. The CDR3 sequence is 15 residues long. The V gene's germline CDR1 is SGHKS and CDR2 YYEKEE (reference sequence). V lost 1 base and J lost 3; bases outside the gene matches: 3. CDR3: CASSLRQGAYYGYTF. The CDR3, as DNA: TGTGCCAGCAGCTTGAGACAGGGGGCCTACTATGGCTACACCTTC.

This clonotype has more than one count but fewer than ten. Here the CDR3 reads CASSEGPYEQYV. In DNA form, the CDR3 reads TGTGCCAGCAGTGAAGGGCCCTACGAGCAGTACGTC. The chain links TRBV6-1 to TRBJ2-7; D gene unclear. V was clipped by 1 base and J by 2 bases, with 3 bases between them. CDR3 size: 12 residues. Germline-derived CDR1 and CDR2 are MNHNS and SASEGT.

This clonotype showed up many times. The rearrangement links TRBV5-1 to TRBJ2-5, with TRBD1 identical over 7 bases. J gave up 1 base and V 5 bases, and 8 bases lay outside the gene matches. Germline V gene data show CDR1 as SGHRS and CDR2 as YFSETQ. This CDR3 has 15 amino acids. The CDR3 bases are TGCGCCAGCAGACGACAGGGAAGTTCCCAAGAGACCCAGTACTTC. As protein: CASRRQGSSQETQYF.

V gene TRBV4-1 combines with J gene TRBJ1-2, with 8 bases fitting TRBD1. V was clipped by 5 bases and J by 4 bases; unmatched bases: 9. CDR1 MGHRA and CDR2 YSYEKL come from the germline V gene. The CDR3 has 15 residues. The CDR3 nucleotides read TGCGCCAGCAGCTCGGGACAGGCTCCTAGCTATGGCTACACCTTC. Translation gives CASSSGQAPSYGYTF.

A few counts support this clonotype. The rearrangement links TRBV7-9 to TRBJ2-3, with 8 bases aligning to TRBD1. The CDR3 contains 16 residues. V lost 5 bases and J lost 3; bases outside the gene matches: 10. Germline V gives CDR1 SEHNR, CDR2 FQNEAQ (reference sequence). CDR3 sequence (DNA): TGTGCCAGCAGCCCCCCTCGGACAGGGCCGACAGATACGCAGTATTTT. The encoded protein is CASSPPRTGPTDTQYF.